What follows is one T cell receptor (beta chain) and its context. Antigen: not known. The record originates from a study of a mutant IDH1 vaccine in newly diagnosed glioma. Assay used: immunoSEQ multiplex PCR; TCRdb lists only in-frame clones, some missing. The sample yields 82,000 or so clones, over 75% seen once. Trimming stripped 2 bases from V and 0 bases from J, with 7 bases between. Germline V gene data show CDR1 as SGHTA and CDR2 as FQGNSA. The CDR3 is made up of 14 amino acids. Time point noted: week 23, last vaccination. What each vaccine dose contained was 300 ug of mutant IDH1 20-mer peptide, accompanied by topical imiquimod. Donor diagnoses consisted of new WHO grade 3 or 4 IDH1-mutant, ATRX-lost astrocytomas.

J is TRBJ2-5 and V is TRBV7-2; D perhaps matches TRBD1 (6 bases). Sequencing used PBMCs, obtained from a glioma patient whose treatment included an IDH1 peptide vaccine. The source is a man aged 30 to 39 with glioma. Some clones in this sample may be carry-over from other donors' samples. For the CDR3, the DNA is TGTGCCAGCAGCTTAAGGGGGTACCAAGAGACCCAGTACTTC. Its translation: CASSLRGYQETQYF.